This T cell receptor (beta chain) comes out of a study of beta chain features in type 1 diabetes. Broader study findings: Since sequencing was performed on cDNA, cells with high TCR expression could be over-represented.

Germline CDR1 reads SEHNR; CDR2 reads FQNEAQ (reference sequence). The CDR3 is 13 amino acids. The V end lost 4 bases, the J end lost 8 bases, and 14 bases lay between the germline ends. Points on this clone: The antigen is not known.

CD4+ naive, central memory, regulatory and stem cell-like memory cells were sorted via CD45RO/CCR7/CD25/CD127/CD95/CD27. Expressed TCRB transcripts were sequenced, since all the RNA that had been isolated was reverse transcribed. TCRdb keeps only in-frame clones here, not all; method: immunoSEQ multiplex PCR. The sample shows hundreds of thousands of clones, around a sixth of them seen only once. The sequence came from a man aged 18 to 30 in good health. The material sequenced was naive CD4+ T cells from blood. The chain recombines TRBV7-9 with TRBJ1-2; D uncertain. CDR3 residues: CASSYRGGSGYTF. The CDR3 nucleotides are TGTGCCAGCAGCTATCGAGGAGGCTCCGGCTACACCTTC.